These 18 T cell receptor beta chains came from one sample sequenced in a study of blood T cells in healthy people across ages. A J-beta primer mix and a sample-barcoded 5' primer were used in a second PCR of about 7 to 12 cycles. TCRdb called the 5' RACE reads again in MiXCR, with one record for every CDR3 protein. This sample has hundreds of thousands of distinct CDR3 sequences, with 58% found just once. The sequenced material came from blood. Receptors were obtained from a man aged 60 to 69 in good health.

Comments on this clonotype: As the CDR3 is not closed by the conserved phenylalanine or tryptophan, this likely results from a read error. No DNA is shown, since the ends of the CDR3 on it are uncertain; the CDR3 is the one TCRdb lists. The CDR3 is CASSQGLGRGYGYTFGS. This chain connects TRBV3-1 to TRBJ2-1; the table calls TRBD1, which could not be checked here. Termini included, the CDR3 measures 17 amino acids. Germline CDR1 and CDR2: LGHDT and YNNKEL (reference sequence).

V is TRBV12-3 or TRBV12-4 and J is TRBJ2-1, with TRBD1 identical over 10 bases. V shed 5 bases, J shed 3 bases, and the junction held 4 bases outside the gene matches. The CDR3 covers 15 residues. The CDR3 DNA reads TGTGCCAGCAGTCCGGACAGGGGGTACTACAATGAGCAGTTCTTC. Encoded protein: CASSPDRGYYNEQFF.

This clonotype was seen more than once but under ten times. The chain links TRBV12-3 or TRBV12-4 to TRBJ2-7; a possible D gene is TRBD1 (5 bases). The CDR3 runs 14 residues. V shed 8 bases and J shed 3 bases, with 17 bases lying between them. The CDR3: CASAAQGYNYEQYF. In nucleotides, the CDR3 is TGTGCCAGCGCCGCGCAGGGCTACAACTACGAGCAGTACTTC.

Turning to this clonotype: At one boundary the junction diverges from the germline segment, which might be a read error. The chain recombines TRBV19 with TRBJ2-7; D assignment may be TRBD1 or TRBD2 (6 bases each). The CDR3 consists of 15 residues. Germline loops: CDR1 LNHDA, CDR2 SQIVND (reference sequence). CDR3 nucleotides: TGTGCCAGTAGTCCGCGACAGGCGGGGTTATACGAGCGGTACTTC. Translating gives CASSPRQAGLYERYF.

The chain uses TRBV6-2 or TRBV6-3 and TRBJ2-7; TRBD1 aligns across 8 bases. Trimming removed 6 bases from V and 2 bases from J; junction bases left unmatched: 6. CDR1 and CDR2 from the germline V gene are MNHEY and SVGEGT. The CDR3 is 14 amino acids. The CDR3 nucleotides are TGTGCCAGCAGCCATGGACAGGGACCCTACGAGCAGTACTTC. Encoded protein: CASSHGQGPYEQYF.

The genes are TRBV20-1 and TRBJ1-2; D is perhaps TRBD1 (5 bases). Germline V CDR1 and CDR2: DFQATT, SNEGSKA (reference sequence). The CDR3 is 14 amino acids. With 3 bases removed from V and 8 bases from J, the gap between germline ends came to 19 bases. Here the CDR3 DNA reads TGCAGTGCTAGTTTGGGGGGGGATTTGGAAGGCTACACCTTC. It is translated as CSASLGGDLEGYTF.

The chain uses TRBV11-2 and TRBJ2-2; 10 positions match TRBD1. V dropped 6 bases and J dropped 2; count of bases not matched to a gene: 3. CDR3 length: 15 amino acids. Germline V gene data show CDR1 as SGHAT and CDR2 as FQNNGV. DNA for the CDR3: TGTGCCAGCAGGATGACAGGGGGCAACACCGGGGAGCTGTTTTTT. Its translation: CASRMTGGNTGELFF.

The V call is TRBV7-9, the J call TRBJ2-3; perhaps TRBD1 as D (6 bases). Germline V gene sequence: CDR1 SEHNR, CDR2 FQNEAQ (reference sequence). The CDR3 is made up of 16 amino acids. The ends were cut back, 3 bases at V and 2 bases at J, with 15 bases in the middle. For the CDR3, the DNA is TGTGCCAGCAGCTTTTTCGTGGGGGCCCCCACAGATACGCAGTATTTT. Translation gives CASSFFVGAPTDTQYF.

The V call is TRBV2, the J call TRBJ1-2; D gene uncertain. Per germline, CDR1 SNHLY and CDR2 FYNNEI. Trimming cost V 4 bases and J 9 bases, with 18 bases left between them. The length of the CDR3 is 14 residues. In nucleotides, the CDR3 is TGTGCCAGCAGTGTGGCCCCCGGAGGGTTCAGCTACACCTTC. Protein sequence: CASSVAPGGFSYTF.

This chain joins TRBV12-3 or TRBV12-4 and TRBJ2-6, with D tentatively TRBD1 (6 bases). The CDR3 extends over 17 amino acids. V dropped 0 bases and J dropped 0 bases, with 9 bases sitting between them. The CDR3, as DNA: TGTGCCAGCAGTTTAGCGGGGGCCCTCTCTGGGGCCAACGTCCTGACTTTC. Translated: CASSLAGALSGANVLTF.

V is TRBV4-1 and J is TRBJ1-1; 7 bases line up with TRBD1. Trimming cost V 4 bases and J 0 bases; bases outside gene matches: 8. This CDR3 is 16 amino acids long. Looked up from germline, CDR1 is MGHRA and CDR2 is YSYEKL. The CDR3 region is CASSPREGAMNTEAFF. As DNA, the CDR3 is TGCGCCAGCAGCCCCCGGGAGGGGGCCATGAACACTGAAGCTTTCTTT.

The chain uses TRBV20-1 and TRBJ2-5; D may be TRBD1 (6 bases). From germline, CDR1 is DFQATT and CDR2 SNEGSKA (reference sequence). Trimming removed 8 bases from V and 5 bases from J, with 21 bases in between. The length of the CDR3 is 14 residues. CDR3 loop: CSLGDSKGVETQYF. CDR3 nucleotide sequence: TGCAGTTTAGGAGACAGCAAGGGGGTGGAGACCCAGTACTTC.

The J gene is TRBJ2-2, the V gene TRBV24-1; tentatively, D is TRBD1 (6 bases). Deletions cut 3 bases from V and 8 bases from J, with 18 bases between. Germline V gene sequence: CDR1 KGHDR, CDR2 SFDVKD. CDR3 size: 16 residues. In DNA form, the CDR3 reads TGTGCCACCAGTGATCGGGACAAGGGAAAGACTGGGGAGCTGTTTTTT. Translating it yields CATSDRDKGKTGELFF.

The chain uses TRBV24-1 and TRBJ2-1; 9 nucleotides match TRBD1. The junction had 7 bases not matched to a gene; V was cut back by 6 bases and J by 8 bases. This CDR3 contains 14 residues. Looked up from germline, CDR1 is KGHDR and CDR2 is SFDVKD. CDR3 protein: CATSPPDRGDEQFF. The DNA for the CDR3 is TGTGCCACCAGTCCCCCGGACAGGGGTGATGAGCAGTTCTTC.

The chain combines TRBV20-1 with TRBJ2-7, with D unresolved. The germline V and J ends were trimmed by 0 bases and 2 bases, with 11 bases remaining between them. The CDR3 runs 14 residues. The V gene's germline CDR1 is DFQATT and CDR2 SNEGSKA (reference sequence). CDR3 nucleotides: TGCAGTGCTAGAGATAGAAACAGAGCCTACGAGCAGTACTTC. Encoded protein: CSARDRNRAYEQYF.

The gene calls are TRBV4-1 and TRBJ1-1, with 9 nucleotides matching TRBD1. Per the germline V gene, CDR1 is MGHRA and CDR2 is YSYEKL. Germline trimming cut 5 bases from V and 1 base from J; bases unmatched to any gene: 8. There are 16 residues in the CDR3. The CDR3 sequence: CASSTGQGRGNTEAFF. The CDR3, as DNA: TGCGCCAGCAGCACCGGACAGGGGAGGGGGAACACTGAAGCTTTCTTT.

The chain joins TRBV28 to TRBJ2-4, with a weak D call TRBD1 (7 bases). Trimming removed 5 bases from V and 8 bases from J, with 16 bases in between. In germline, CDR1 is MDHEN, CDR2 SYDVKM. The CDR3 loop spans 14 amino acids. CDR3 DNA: TGTGCCAGCAGTCCAGGGGGTTGGGGGGACATTCAGTACTTC. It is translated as CASSPGGWGDIQYF. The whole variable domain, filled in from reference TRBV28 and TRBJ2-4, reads DVKVTQSSRYLVKRTGEKVFLECVQDMDHENMFWYRQDPGLGLRLIYFSYDVKMKEKGDIPEGYSVSREKKERFSLILESASTNQTSMYLCASSPGGWGDIQYFGAGTRLSVL.

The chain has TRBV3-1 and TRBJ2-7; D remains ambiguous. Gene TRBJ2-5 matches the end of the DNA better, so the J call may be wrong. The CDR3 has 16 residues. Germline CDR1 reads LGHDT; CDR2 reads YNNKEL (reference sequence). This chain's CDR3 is CASSQAGTEPVETQYF. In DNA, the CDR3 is TGTGCCAGCAGCCAAGCAGGCACAGAACCGGTGGAGACCCAGTACTTC.